This TCR beta chain was sequenced during a study of regulatory T cells in long-lasting Graves disease. Noted time point: persistent/refractory GD, antithyroid drugs over 5 years with positive TRAb. The TCR library used RNA extracted from PBMCs. In the case of this clonotype: No antigen is known for it.

According to the study, TCR beta libraries were built with iRepertoire HTBI primers and CDR3-region Arm-PCR. TCRdb re-analysed the multiplex PCR reads in MiXCR, keeping a single row per CDR3 protein. This sample has approximately 690,000 distinct CDR3 sequences, with 25% to 30% found just once. Study findings and constraints: Clonotypes that were public and shared totalled some 2,900 in persistent patients versus 750 to 1,000 in new patients. Favoring TRBV28, TRBJ1-2 and TRBJ2-5 was a feature seen in persistent disease.

The V gene end was trimmed by 6 bases and the J gene end by 4 bases; junction bases not matched to a gene: 12. The CDR3 extends over 16 amino acids. Germline assignment: CDR1 MNHNS and CDR2 SASEGT. Here the sequenced sample was peripheral blood mononuclear cells (PBMCs), taken when the disease was refractory, from a patient treated with antithyroid drugs. The TCR comes from a female donor with Graves disease. The rearrangement uses TRBV6-1 and TRBJ2-1; 7 bases fit TRBD2. CDR3 in DNA: TGTGCCAGCAGGGACGAAGGCGGGAGTGCTTACAATGAGCAGTTCTTC. Amino acids: CASRDEGGSAYNEQFF.